This T cell receptor beta chain emerged from a study of OX40 agonist ivuxolimab in advanced cancers. Background for the entire study: The costimulatory receptor OX40 (CD134) was targeted by ivuxolimab, a fully human IgG2 agonistic monoclonal antibody. Intravenous ivuxolimab was administered to patients every 2 weeks at six dose levels: 0.01, 0.1, 0.3, 1.5, 3 and 10 mg/kg. Of the roughly 54 dose-escalation patients, hepatocellular carcinoma was present in some 19, melanoma in approximately 15, renal cell carcinoma in 9 and head and neck cancer in 9. In the dose-escalation cohort, around four fifths of patients were male, and the mean age was approximately 60 years, with a range of 23 to 79. Patients were allowed to have had prior anti-PD-1, anti-PD-L1 or anti-CTLA-4 therapy, and roughly 40% of the dose-escalation patients had been treated with checkpoint inhibitors. Three dose-escalation patients achieved partial responses, one with hepatocellular carcinoma and two with cutaneous melanoma. Peripheral TCRbeta sequencing aimed to test whether ivuxolimab altered TCR sequence diversity and caused clonal T-cell expansion. The paper reports the monotherapy dose-escalation portion (N ≈ 50 patients) of the phase I ivuxolimab trial.

The full study reports these points: After ivuxolimab, more expanded clones were found on average in CD8+ T cells than in CD4+ T cells. Low levels of normalized T-cell clonal expansion were also seen in some nonresponding patients. The antigen specificity of the clonally expanded peripheral T cells was not determined. Partial responders in the 0.1-3.0 mg/kg groups had among the lowest normalized peripheral clonal expansion, especially among CD8+ T cells. At doses of 0.1 to 3.0 mg/kg, clonal expansion of both CD4+ and CD8+ T cells in blood was seen between baseline and week 6.

The trial excluded patients who had a history of autoimmune disease or were on systemic immunosuppression. Peripheral blood for TCR sequencing was collected from all dose cohorts at baseline, on cycle 4 day 1, and on cycle 7 day 1. Samples were obtained from an open-label, multicenter, first-in-human phase I dose-escalation trial of ivuxolimab. Adults with locally advanced or metastatic melanoma, renal cell carcinoma, hepatocellular carcinoma or head and neck squamous cell carcinoma were enrolled in the trial. Before TCR sequencing, CD4+ T cells and CD8+ T cells were sorted from peripheral blood as separate populations. Genomic DNA was extracted from sorted cells for sequencing of the TCRbeta CDR3 region. The immunoSEQ Assay was used for sequencing of TCRbeta CDR3 regions. The table was pulled from immuneACCESS by TCRdb, which kept in-frame rearrangements only. Such tables lose some clones; where checked, under half of the loss comes from unresolved V genes, and the rest has no known cause. Across this sample there are around 62,000 clones, with around nine tenths seen only once. The top ten constitute roughly 1.1% of the sample.

Turning to this clone: Its antigen is unknown. There are no base qualities to consult, and no much larger clone falls within one base.

Sequenced here: CD4+ or CD8+ T cells sorted from blood, sampled in a trial of the OX40 agonist ivuxolimab. The receptor was isolated from an adult with an advanced solid tumor such as melanoma, head and neck, liver or kidney cancer.

For the CDR3, the sequence is CARTHLSRDRYNEQFF. At the DNA level, the sequence is TGTGCCAGAACCCATCTCTCCCGGGACAGGTACAATGAGCAGTTCTTC. The sequence joins TRBV5-3 to TRBJ2-1; TRBD1 lines up with 8 middle nucleotides. TRBV5-3 is classed as an ORF, of uncertain function. The CDR3 sequence holds 16 residues, the cysteine and phenylalanine included. Just the 48-base CDR3 DNA is kept, in frame starting at base 1. Clipping removes 6 bases from V and 4 bases from J, with 12 as the unmatched junction base count.